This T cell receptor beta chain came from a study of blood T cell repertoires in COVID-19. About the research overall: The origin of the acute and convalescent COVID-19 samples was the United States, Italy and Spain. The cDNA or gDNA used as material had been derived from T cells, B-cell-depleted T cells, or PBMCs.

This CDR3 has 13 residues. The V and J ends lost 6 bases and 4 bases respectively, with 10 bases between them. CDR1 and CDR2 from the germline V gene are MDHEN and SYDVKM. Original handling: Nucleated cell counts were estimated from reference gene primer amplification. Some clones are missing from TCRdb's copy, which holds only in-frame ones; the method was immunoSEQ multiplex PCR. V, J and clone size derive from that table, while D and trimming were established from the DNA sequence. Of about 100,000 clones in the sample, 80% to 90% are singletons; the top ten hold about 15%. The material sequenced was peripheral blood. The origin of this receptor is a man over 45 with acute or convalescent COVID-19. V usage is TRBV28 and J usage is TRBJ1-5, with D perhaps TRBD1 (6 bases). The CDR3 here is CASRQQGNQPQHF. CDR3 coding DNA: TGTGCCAGCAGGCAGCAGGGGAATCAGCCCCAGCATTTT.